This note documents a single T cell receptor beta chain sequence. Antigen unknown. The CDR3 consists of 11 residues. CDR1 is MDHEN, CDR2 SYDVKM, per germline. With 10 bases removed from V and 4 bases from J, the gap between germline ends came to 10 bases. This table comes from immunoSEQ multiplex PCR, and its TCRdb copy is limited to in-frame clones, with some not included. Of fewer than 1.4 million clones in the sample, approximately 78% were seen once. The sample is drawn from a study of shared clonotypes between healthy human individuals. Study-level points and caveats: Sampling used blood alone; tissue repertoires probably differ. The represented genetic and exposure-history diversity was limited by the small number of donors.

This sequence joins TRBV28 and TRBJ1-2; D is possibly TRBD1 (6 bases). Sequenced: memory CD4+ T cells from PBMCs. Subset of the sample: CD45RA-negative fraction. This clonotype was sampled from a man between 18 and 29 years old in good health. Some clones in this sample may be carry-over from other donors' samples. The CDR3 DNA reads as TGTGCCATTACAGGGTCCTATGGCTACACCTTC. Translation gives CAITGSYGYTF.